The 18 T cell receptor beta chains in this list originate from one sample, sequenced in a study of shared clonotypes between healthy human individuals. Some clones are missing from TCRdb's copy, which holds only in-frame ones; the method was immunoSEQ multiplex PCR. The sample lists about 1 million clones, about 77% seen once, with approximately 1.5% in the top ten. The sequenced sample consisted of memory CD4+ T cells sorted from blood. The subset: CD45RA-negative fraction. Receptor source: a man younger than 35 in good health.

This chain joins TRBV4-3 and TRBJ2-5; tentatively, D is TRBD2 (5 bases). Trimming left V 1 base short and J 2 bases short, with 5 bases between. CDR1 and CDR2 (germline): LGHNA, YSLEER. The CDR3 is 13 residues long. CDR3: CASSQGRQETQYF. The CDR3 region has the DNA TGCGCCAGCAGCCAAGGGAGGCAAGAGACCCAGTACTTC.

This rearrangement joins TRBV7-9 to TRBJ2-5; 8 bases line up with TRBD2. The germline V gene has CDR1 SEHNR and CDR2 FQNEAQ (reference sequence). The CDR3 runs 17 residues. J lost 1 base, V lost 3 bases, and 10 bases had no gene match. CDR3 sequence: CASSFGTSGYSQETQYF. CDR3 in DNA: TGTGCCAGCAGCTTCGGTACTAGCGGATACTCCCAAGAGACCCAGTACTTC.

V gene TRBV5-1 combines with J gene TRBJ1-3, with 7 nucleotides matching TRBD1. CDR3 length equals 17 residues. Germline V gene lookup returns CDR1 SGHRS and CDR2 YFSETQ. Trimming at V came to 3 bases and at J to 0 bases, leaving 9 bases not matched to a gene. CDR3 residues: CASSSSGTETSGNTIYF. As DNA, the CDR3 is TGCGCCAGCAGCTCATCTGGGACAGAGACCTCTGGAAACACCATATATTTT.

The chain couples TRBV27 to TRBJ1-2; 8 bases map to TRBD1. Losses at the gene ends were 4 bases for V and 4 bases for J; bases not matched to a gene: 8. This CDR3 comprises 15 residues. From germline, CDR1 is MNHEY and CDR2 SMNVEV (reference sequence). CDR3 sequence (DNA): TGTGCCAGCAGTTCAGACAACAGGGGGGTCTATGGCTACACCTTC. The encoded protein is CASSSDNRGVYGYTF.

V usage is TRBV30 and J usage is TRBJ1-5; perhaps TRBD1 as D (6 bases). Germline CDR1 and CDR2: GTSNPN and SVGIG (reference sequence). CDR3 size: 15 residues. The germline V and J ends were trimmed by 0 bases and 4 bases, with 13 bases remaining between them. This chain's CDR3 is CAWSVLGQGNQPQHF. The CDR3 nucleotides read TGTGCCTGGAGTGTACTGGGTCAGGGGAATCAGCCCCAGCATTTT.

The V gene is TRBV18, the J gene TRBJ2-4; D not resolved. The CDR3 consists of 18 residues. Trimming shortened V by 3 bases and J by 0 bases, and 18 bases separated the two germline ends. Germline V gene lookup returns CDR1 KGHSH and CDR2 LQKENI. In DNA, the CDR3 is TGTGCCAGCTCACCCGGTTTTTCTGACACTTTAGCCAAAAACATTCAGTACTTC. This gives the protein CASSPGFSDTLAKNIQYF.

The V and J genes are TRBV27 and TRBJ1-6, with TRBD1 as a possible D gene (5 bases). The ends were cut back, 8 bases at V and 8 bases at J, with 13 bases in the middle. CDR1 and CDR2 from the germline V gene are MNHEY and SMNVEV (reference sequence). The CDR3 is 13 residues long. This chain's CDR3 is CASSGTVYSPLHF. CDR3 coding DNA: TGTGCCAGCTCCGGGACCGTTTATTCACCCCTCCACTTT.

The rearrangement joins TRBV4-1 to TRBJ2-7; unclear D gene. The CDR3 runs 14 residues. The V end lost 6 bases, the J end lost 6 bases, and 18 bases lay between the germline ends. Germline CDR1 and CDR2: MGHRA and YSYEKL. The chain's CDR3 is CASRLIVEGPEQYF. CDR3 DNA sequence: TGCGCCAGCAGGTTGATAGTAGAAGGACCCGAGCAGTACTTC.

CDR3 sequence reads: CASSTDRGRGTHQPQHF. CDR3 in DNA: TGTGCCAGTAGTACGGACAGGGGTAGAGGGACACATCAGCCCCAGCATTTT. The V gene is TRBV19, the J gene TRBJ1-5; TRBD1 matches at 9 bases. Trimming removed 4 bases from V and 5 bases from J; junction bases left unmatched: 12. Germline V gives CDR1 LNHDA, CDR2 SQIVND (reference sequence). This CDR3 has 17 amino acids.

This clone was observed a handful of times. V gene TRBV2 combines with J gene TRBJ1-3; 7 bases are shared with TRBD1. Unmatched junction bases numbered 8, after V lost 6 bases and J lost 0 bases. This CDR3 has 16 residues. Germline CDR1 and CDR2: SNHLY and FYNNEI. This CDR3 is CASRAPGGYSGNTIYF. The CDR3, as DNA: TGTGCCAGCAGGGCCCCAGGGGGGTACTCTGGAAACACCATATATTTT.

This clone was picked up a small number of times. The rearrangement joins TRBV30 to TRBJ1-2; TRBD1 agrees at 8 bases. The ends lost 5 bases at V and 4 bases at J; junction bases unmatched: 18. The CDR3 consists of 17 residues. Germline assignment: CDR1 GTSNPN and CDR2 SVGIG (reference sequence). CDR3 sequence (DNA): TGTGCCTGGGAACCCTTAGGGACAGGACTCAAATCCTATGGCTACACCTTC. It is translated as CAWEPLGTGLKSYGYTF.

This chain links TRBV30 with TRBJ2-2, with D possibly being TRBD2 (6 bases). Germline V lookup: CDR1 GTSNPN, CDR2 SVGIG (reference sequence). CDR3 length: 15 residues. V lost 7 bases to trimming and J lost 0 bases, with 15 bases between them. The CDR3 nucleotides read TGTGCCTCCCCCGCGGGATTCGCGAACACCGGGGAGCTGTTTTTT. This sequence encodes CASPAGFANTGELFF. Combining the CDR3 with reference TRBV30 and TRBJ2-2 gives the whole variable domain SQTIHQWPATLVQPVGSPLSLECTVEGTSNPNLYWYRQAAGRGLQLLFYSVGIGQISSEVPQNLSASRPQDRQFILSSKKLLLSDSGFYLCASPAGFANTGELFFGEGSRLTVL.

The chain carries TRBV28 and TRBJ1-4; 7 bases match TRBD1. This CDR3 is 13 amino acids long. Germline CDR1 reads MDHEN; CDR2 reads SYDVKM. The CDR3 protein is CAVKGAGYEKLFF. In nucleotides, the CDR3 is TGTGCTGTCAAGGGGGCGGGATATGAAAAACTGTTTTTT. Variable domain in full (rest from reference TRBV28 and TRBJ1-4): DVKVTQSSRYLVKRTGEKVFLECVQDMDHENMFWYRQDPGLGLRLIYFSYDVKMKEKGDIPEGYSVSREKKERFSLILESASTNQTSMYLCAVKGAGYEKLFFGSGTQLSVL.

This clone has just one count. This sequence joins TRBV7-3 and TRBJ1-3; no clear D gene. Trimming cost V 5 bases and J 3 bases, with 8 bases left between them. The CDR3 covers 13 residues. CDR1 SGHTA and CDR2 FQGTGA come from the germline V gene. Here the CDR3 reads CASSDMVGNTIYF. The CDR3 DNA sequence: TGTGCCAGCAGCGACATGGTTGGAAACACCATATATTTT.

Comments on this clone: A much more abundant neighbour one base away suggests this may be a read error. This sample includes further DNA sequences coding for the same CDR3. The gene calls are TRBV28 and TRBJ2-5, with TRBD2 matching over 8 bases. This CDR3 region has 12 residues. J gave up 2 bases and V 7 bases, and 0 bases lay outside the gene matches. Germline V lookup: CDR1 MDHEN, CDR2 SYDVKM. The CDR3: CASKRGQETQYF. In DNA form, the CDR3 reads TGTGCCAGCAAGCGGGGGCAAGAGACCCAGTACTTC. The full variable domain, its missing parts supplied by reference TRBV28 and TRBJ2-5, is DVKVTQSSRYLVKRTGEKVFLECVQDMDHENMFWYRQDPGLGLRLIYFSYDVKMKEKGDIPEGYSVSREKKERFSLILESASTNQTSMYLCASKRGQETQYFGPGTRLLVL.

CDR3 sequence: CASSLSGPNRGLFF. CDR3 nucleotides: TGCGCCAGCAGCCTCTCCGGACCAAACCGGGGGCTGTTTTTT. The chain uses TRBV5-1 and TRBJ2-2; TRBD2 might be the D (5 bases). CDR1 and CDR2 from the germline V gene are SGHRS and YFSETQ. The CDR3 loop spans 14 amino acids. The ends were cut back, 4 bases at V and 13 bases at J, with 20 bases in the middle.

The J gene is TRBJ1-3, the V gene TRBV11-2; D gene ambiguous. The CDR3 consists of 14 residues. The germline gives CDR1 SGHAT, CDR2 FQNNGV. Between the trimmed V and J ends, which lost 6 bases and 4 bases, there was a span of 13 bases. CDR3 nucleotide sequence: TGTGCCAGCAGAGCAGGTAGCCCCGGAAACACCATATATTTT. Translation gives CASRAGSPGNTIYF. Full variable domain (remainder filled in from reference TRBV11-2 and TRBJ1-3): EAGVAQSPRYKIIEKRQSVAFWCNPISGHATLYWYQQILGQGPKLLIQFQNNGVVDDSQLPKDRFSAERLKGVDSTLKIQPAKLEDSAVYLCASRAGSPGNTIYFGEGSWLTVV.

The V gene is TRBV18, the J gene TRBJ2-3; TRBD2 matches 11 bases. The germline CDR1 and CDR2 sequences are KGHSH and LQKENI. J lost 5 bases, V lost 3 bases, and 7 bases had no gene match. The CDR3 length is 16 residues. CDR3 amino acids: CASSPDGSGRVDTQYF. CDR3 DNA: TGTGCCAGCTCACCGGACGGTAGCGGGAGGGTAGATACGCAGTATTTT. The whole variable domain, remainder taken from reference TRBV18 and TRBJ2-3, is NAGVMQNPRHLVRRRGQEARLRCSPMKGHSHVYWYRQLPEEGLKFMVYLQKENIIDESGMPKERFSAEFPKEGPSILRIQQVVRGDSAAYFCASSPDGSGRVDTQYFGPGTRLTVL.